Sequencing of this TCR beta chain was carried out in a study of blood T cells in healthy people across ages. Study observations and caveats: The study could not conclusively compare naive and antigen-experienced cells, given its unsorted PBMCs. The study regarded diversity estimates from one million T cells as underestimates. Both higher diversity and more naive CD4+ cells marked long-lived donors when set against aged donors.

With a J-beta primer mix and a sample-barcoded 5' primer, a second PCR ran roughly 7 to 11 cycles. TCRdb fed the 5' RACE reads into MiXCR, producing one record per CDR3 protein. The sample lists 550,000 to 600,000 distinct CDR3 sequences; 40% to 55% were seen once. V trimming: 6 bases; J trimming: 0 bases; junction bases outside the gene matches: 9. This CDR3 comprises 16 residues. Concerning this clonotype itself: Its antigen is unidentified.

The chain recombines TRBV12-3 or TRBV12-4 with TRBJ2-7; 9 bases are shared with TRBD1. What was sequenced was blood. This receptor was obtained from a man at least 80 years old in good health. The CDR3 loop is CASRRTGQGNSYEQYF. The CDR3 DNA reads TGTGCCAGCAGACGGACGGGACAGGGCAACTCCTACGAGCAGTACTTC.